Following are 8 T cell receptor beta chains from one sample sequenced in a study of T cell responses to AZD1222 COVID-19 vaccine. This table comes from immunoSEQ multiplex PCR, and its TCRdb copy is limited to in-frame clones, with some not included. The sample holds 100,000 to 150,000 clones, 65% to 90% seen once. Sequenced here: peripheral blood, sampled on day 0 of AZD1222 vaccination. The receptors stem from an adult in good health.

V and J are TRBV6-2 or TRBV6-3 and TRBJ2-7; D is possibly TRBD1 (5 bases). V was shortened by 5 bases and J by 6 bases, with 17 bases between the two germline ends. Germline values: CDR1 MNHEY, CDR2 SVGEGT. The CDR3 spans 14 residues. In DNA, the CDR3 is TGTGCCAGCAGTGGCTCGGACAAGTTCCGCGAGCAGTACTTC. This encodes CASSGSDKFREQYF.

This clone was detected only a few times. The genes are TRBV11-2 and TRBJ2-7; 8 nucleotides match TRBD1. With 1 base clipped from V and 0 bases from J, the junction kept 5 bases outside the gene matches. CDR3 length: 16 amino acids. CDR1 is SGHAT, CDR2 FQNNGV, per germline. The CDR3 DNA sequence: TGTGCCAGCAGCTTAGCTGGCAGGGGGCCCTCCTACGAGCAGTACTTC. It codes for CASSLAGRGPSYEQYF.

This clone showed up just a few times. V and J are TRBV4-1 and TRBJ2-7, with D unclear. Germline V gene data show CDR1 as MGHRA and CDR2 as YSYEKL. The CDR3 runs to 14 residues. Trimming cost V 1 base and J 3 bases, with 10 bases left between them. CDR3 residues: CASSQVLFSYEQYF. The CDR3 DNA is TGCGCCAGCAGCCAAGTCCTTTTCAGCTACGAGCAGTACTTC.

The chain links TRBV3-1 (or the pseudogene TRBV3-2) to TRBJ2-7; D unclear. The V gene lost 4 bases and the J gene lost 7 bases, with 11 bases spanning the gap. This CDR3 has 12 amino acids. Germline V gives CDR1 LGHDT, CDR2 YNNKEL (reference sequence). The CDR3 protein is CASSPISGEQYF. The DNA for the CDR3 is TGTGCCAGCAGCCCGATTTCTGGGGAGCAGTACTTC.

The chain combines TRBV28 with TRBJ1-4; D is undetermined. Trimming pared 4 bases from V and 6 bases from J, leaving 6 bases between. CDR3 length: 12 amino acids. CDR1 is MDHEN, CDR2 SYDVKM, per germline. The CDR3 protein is CASSWQDEKLFF. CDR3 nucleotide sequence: TGTGCCAGCAGTTGGCAGGATGAAAAACTGTTTTTT.

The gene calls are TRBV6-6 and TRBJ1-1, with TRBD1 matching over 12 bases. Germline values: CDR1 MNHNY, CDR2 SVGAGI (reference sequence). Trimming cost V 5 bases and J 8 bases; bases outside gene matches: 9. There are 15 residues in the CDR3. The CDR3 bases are TGTGCCAGCAGTGACCCCGGGACAGGGGGCCAAGAAGCTTTCTTT. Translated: CASSDPGTGGQEAFF.

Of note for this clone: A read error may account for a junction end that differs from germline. For the CDR3, the DNA is TGTGCCAGCAGCCGCCAGGACAGGTCAAAAACGTTC. It encodes CASSRQDRSKTF. The J gene is TRBJ2-7, the V gene TRBV7-9, with TRBD1 matching over 7 bases. In germline, CDR1 is SEHNR, CDR2 FQNEAQ (reference sequence). The CDR3 contains 12 residues. Full variable domain (outside the CDR3, taken from reference TRBV7-9 and TRBJ2-7): DTGVSQNPRHKITKRGQNVTFRCDPISEHNRLYWYRQTLGQGPEFLTYFQNEAQLEKSRLLSDRFSAERPKGSFSTLEIQRTEQGDSAMYLCASSRQDRSKTFGPGTRLTVT.

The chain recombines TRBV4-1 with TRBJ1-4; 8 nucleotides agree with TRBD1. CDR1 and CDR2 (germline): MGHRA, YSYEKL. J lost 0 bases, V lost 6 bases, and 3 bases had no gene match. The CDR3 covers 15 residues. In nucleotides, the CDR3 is TGCGCCAGCAGACAGACAGGGGCAACTAATGAAAAACTGTTTTTT. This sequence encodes CASRQTGATNEKLFF.